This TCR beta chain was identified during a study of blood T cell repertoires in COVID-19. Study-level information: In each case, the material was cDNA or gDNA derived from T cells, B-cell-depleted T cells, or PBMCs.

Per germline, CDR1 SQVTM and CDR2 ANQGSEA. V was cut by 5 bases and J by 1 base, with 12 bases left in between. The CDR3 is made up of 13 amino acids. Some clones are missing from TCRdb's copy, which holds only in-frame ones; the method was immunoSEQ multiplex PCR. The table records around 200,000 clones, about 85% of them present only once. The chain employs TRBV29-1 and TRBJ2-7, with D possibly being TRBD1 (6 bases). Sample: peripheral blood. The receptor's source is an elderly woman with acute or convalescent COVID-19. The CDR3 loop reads CSVRQGSSYEQYF. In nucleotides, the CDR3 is TGCAGCGTTCGGCAGGGGTCTTCCTACGAGCAGTACTTC.